This T cell receptor (beta chain) was recovered during a study of shared clonotypes between healthy human individuals. Some clones are missing from TCRdb's copy, which holds only in-frame ones; the method was immunoSEQ multiplex PCR. Among 1.5 million to 2.5 million clones listed, roughly 95% were seen once. Germline CDR1 reads MGHRA; CDR2 reads YSYEKL. The CDR3 sequence is 14 residues long. V lost 2 bases, J lost 3 bases, and 11 bases lay in between. In the naive CD8 group, cells lacked CD45RO and were positively selected for CCR7, so terminally differentiated effector memory CD45RA+ cells were left out.

Sample: naive CD8+ T cells sorted from blood. The origin of this receptor is a man aged 18-30 years in good health. The rearrangement uses TRBV4-1 and TRBJ2-7; D perhaps matches TRBD1 (5 bases). The CDR3 DNA reads as TGCGCCAGCAGCCAATCTAGGACAAACTACGAGCAGTACTTC. Amino acid sequence: CASSQSRTNYEQYF.